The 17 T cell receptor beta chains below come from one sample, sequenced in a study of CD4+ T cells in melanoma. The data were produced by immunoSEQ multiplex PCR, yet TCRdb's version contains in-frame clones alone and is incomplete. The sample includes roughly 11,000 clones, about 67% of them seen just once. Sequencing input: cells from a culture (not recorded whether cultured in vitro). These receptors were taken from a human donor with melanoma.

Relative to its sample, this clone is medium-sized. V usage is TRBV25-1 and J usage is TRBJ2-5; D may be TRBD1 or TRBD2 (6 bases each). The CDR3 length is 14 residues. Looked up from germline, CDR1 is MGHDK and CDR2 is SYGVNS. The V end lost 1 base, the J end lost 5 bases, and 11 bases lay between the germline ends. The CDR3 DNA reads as TGTGCCAGCAGTGAATTGGGGGGCCGGGAGACCCAGTACTTC. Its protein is CASSELGGRETQYF.

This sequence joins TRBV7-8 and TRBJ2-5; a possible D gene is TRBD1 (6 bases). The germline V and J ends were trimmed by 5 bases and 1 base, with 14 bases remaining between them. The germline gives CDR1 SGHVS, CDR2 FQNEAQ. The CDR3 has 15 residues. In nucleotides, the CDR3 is TGTGCCAGCAGCCTGGGCAGGGGTCTCCAAGAGACCCAGTACTTC. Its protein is CASSLGRGLQETQYF.

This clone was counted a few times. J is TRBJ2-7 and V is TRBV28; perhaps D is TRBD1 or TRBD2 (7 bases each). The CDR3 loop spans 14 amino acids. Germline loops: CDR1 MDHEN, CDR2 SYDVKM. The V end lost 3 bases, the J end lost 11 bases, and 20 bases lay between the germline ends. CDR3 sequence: CASSFRGGTPPKYF. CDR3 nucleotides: TGTGCCAGCAGTTTCAGGGGGGGCACCCCTCCGAAGTACTTC.

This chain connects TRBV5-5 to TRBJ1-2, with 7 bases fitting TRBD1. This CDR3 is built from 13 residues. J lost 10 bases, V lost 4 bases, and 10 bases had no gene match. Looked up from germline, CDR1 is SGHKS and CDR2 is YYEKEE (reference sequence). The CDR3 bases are TGTGCCAGCAGCCAGACAGGGAAGCGAGACTACACCTTC. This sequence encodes CASSQTGKRDYTF. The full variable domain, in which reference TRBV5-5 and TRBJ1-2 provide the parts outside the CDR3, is DAGVTQSPTHLIKTRGQQVTLRCSPISGHKSVSWYQQVLGQGPQFIFQYYEKEERGRGNFPDRFSARQFPNYSSELNVNALLLGDSALYLCASSQTGKRDYTFGSGTRLTVV.

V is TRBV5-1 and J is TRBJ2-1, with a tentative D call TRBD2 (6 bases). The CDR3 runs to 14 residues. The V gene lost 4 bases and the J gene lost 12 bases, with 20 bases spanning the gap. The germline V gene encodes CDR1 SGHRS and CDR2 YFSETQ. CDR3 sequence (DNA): TGCGCCAGCAGCCCAGGGACTCTTAAAGCCGGGCAGTTCTTC. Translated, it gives CASSPGTLKAGQFF.

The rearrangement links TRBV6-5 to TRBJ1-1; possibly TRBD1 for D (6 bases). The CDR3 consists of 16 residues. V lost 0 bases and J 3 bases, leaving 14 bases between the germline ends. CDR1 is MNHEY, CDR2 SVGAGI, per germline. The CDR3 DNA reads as TGTGCCAGCAGTTACTCGATTGGGGGGCCTTACACTGAAGCTTTCTTT. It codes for CASSYSIGGPYTEAFF.

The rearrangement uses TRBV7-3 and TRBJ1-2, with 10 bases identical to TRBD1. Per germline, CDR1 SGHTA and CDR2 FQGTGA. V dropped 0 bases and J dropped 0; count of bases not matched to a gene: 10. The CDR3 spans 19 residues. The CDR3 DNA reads TGTGCCAGCAGCTTAACGTTAGGACAGGGGGGCACTTCTAACTATGGCTACACCTTC. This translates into CASSLTLGQGGTSNYGYTF.

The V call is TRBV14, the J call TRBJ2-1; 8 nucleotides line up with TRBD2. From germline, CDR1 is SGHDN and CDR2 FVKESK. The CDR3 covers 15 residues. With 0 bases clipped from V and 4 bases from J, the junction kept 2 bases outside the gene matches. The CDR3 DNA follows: TGTGCCAGCAGCCAAGAACGACTAGCGTACAATGAGCAGTTCTTC. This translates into CASSQERLAYNEQFF.

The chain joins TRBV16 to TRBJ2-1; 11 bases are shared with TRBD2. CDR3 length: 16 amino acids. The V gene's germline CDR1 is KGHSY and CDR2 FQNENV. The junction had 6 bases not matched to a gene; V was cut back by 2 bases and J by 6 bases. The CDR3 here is CASSQRLAGWANEQFF. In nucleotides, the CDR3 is TGTGCCAGCAGCCAAAGACTAGCGGGGTGGGCCAATGAGCAGTTCTTC.

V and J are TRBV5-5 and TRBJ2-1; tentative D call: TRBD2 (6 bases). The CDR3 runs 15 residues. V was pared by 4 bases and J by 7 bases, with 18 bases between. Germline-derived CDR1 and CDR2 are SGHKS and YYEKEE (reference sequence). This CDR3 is CASSPYVGRINEQFF. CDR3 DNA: TGTGCCAGCAGCCCCTACGTGGGGAGGATAAATGAGCAGTTCTTC. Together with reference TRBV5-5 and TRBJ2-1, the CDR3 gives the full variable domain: DAGVTQSPTHLIKTRGQQVTLRCSPISGHKSVSWYQQVLGQGPQFIFQYYEKEERGRGNFPDRFSARQFPNYSSELNVNALLLGDSALYLCASSPYVGRINEQFFGPGTRLTVL.

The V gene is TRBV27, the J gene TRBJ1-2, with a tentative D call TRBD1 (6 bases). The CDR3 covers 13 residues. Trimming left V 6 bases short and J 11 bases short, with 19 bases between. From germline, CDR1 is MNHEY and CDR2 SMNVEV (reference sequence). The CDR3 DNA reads TGTGCCAGCAGCCGAGCCGGGCACCAGGGGTACACCTTC. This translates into CASSRAGHQGYTF.

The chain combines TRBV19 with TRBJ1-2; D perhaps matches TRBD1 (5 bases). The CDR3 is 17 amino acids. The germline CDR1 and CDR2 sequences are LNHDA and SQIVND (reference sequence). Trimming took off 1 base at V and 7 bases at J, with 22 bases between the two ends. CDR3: CASSIGLTGGILSGYTF. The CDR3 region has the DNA TGTGCCAGTAGTATAGGTCTCACAGGTGGCATCCTGAGTGGCTACACCTTC.

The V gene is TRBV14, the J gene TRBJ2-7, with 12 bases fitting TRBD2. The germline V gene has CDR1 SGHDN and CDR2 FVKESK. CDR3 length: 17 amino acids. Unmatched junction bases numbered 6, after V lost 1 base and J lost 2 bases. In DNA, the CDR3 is TGTGCCAGCAGCCAAGGACTGCTAGCGGGGGGGACCTACGAGCAGTACTTC. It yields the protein CASSQGLLAGGTYEQYF.

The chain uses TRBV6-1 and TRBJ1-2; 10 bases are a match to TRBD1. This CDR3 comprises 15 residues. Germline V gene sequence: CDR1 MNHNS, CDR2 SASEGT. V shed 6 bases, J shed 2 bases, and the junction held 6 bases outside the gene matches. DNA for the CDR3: TGTGCCAGCAGGGACCCGGGACAGGGGAACTATGGCTACACCTTC. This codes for CASRDPGQGNYGYTF.

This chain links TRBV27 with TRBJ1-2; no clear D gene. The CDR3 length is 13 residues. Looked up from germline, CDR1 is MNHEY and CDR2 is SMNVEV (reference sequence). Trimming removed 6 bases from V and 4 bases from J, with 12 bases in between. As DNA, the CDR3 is TGTGCCAGCAGGAGGCGAAACAGCTATGGCTACACCTTC. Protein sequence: CASRRRNSYGYTF.

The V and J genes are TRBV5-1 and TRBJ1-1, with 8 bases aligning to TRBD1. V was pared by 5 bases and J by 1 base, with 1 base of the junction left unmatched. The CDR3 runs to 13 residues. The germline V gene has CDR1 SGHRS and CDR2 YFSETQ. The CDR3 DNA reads TGCGCCAGCAGTGGACAGGGGAACACTGAAGCTTTCTTT. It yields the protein CASSGQGNTEAFF.

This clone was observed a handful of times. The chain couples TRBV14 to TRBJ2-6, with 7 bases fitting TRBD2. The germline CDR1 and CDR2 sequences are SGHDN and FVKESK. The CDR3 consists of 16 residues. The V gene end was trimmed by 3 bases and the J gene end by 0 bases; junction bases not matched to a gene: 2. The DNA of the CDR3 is TGTGCCAGCAGCCAGGGAGGGTACTCTGGGGCCAACGTCCTGACTTTC. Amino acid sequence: CASSQGGYSGANVLTF.